These 29 T cell receptor beta chains originate from one sample sequenced in a study of T cell repertoires in cytomegalovirus infection. Their antigens are not known. MiXCR, applied by TCRdb to the reads, yields one record per CDR3 protein. The table records some 560,000 distinct CDR3 sequences, approximately 40% of them present only once. The specimen comprised cultured PBMCs, sampled from culture after CMV antigen stimulation. Receptor source: a human donor in good health (CMV status not recorded). Some clones in this sample may be carry-over from other donors' samples.

At least ten counts were recorded for this clonotype. The V and J genes are TRBV7-2 and TRBJ2-2; TRBD1 matches at 7 bases. Germline CDR1 SGHTA, CDR2 FQGNSA. The J segment lost 2 bases and the V segment lost 6 bases, leaving 6 bases of the junction unmatched. The CDR3 length is 15 residues. CDR3 coding DNA: TGTGCCAGCAGAGACGGACAGGCCAACACCGGGGAGCTGTTTTTT. Protein product: CASRDGQANTGELFF.

This clonotype was picked up a small number of times. The V and J genes are TRBV6-2 or TRBV6-3 and TRBJ2-1; possibly TRBD1 for D (6 bases). The CDR3 runs to 16 residues. The germline V and J ends were trimmed by 0 bases and 1 base, with 10 bases remaining between them. Germline assignment: CDR1 MNHEY and CDR2 SVGEGT. This chain's CDR3 is CASSYSGASSYNEQFF. The DNA of the CDR3 is TGTGCCAGCAGTTACTCGGGGGCCTCTTCCTACAATGAGCAGTTCTTC.

This rearrangement joins TRBV2 to TRBJ1-1; 8 positions agree with TRBD1. With 5 bases clipped from V and 7 bases from J, the junction kept 3 bases outside the gene matches. The CDR3 length is 12 residues. Germline V gene sequence: CDR1 SNHLY, CDR2 FYNNEI. The CDR3 bases are TGTGCCAGCAGTAGGACAGGGTTTGAAGCTTTCTTT. It specifies CASSRTGFEAFF. The variable domain in full, with the rest retrieved from reference TRBV2 and TRBJ1-1, is EPEVTQTPSHQVTQMGQEVILRCVPISNHLYFYWYRQILGQKVEFLVSFYNNEISEKSEIFDDQFSVERPDGSNFTLKIRSTKLEDSAMYFCASSRTGFEAFFGQGTRLTVV.

CDR3 DNA sequence: TGCAGTGCTAGACCCTCGGGTAGGGTAGAGACAGATACGCAGTATTTT. Amino acid sequence: CSARPSGRVETDTQYF. J is TRBJ2-3 and V is TRBV20-1, with D unresolved. There are 16 residues in the CDR3. V was pared by 2 bases and J by 3 bases, with 18 bases between. Per the germline V gene, CDR1 is DFQATT and CDR2 is SNEGSKA (reference sequence).

This chain connects TRBV11-1 to TRBJ1-4, with unresolved D. Germline-derived CDR1 and CDR2 are SGHAT and FQDESV (reference sequence). The ends were cut back, 5 bases at V and 5 bases at J, with 9 bases in the middle. This CDR3 is 13 amino acids long. CDR3 amino acids: CASSTRRNEKLFF. CDR3 coding DNA: TGTGCCAGCAGCACCCGAAGGAATGAAAAACTGTTTTTT. Combining the CDR3 with reference TRBV11-1 and TRBJ1-4 gives the whole variable domain EAEVAQSPRYKITEKSQAVAFWCDPISGHATLYWYRQILGQGPELLVQFQDESVVDDSQLPKDRFSAERLKGVDSTLKIQPAELGDSAMYLCASSTRRNEKLFFGSGTQLSVL.

This clonotype was counted between two and nine times. The chain joins TRBV7-2 to TRBJ1-5; D is uncertain. Germline CDR1 and CDR2: SGHTA and FQGNSA. The V end lost 2 bases, the J end lost 0 bases, and 8 bases lay between the germline ends. The CDR3 runs 15 residues. CDR3 bases: TGTGCCAGCAGCTTAATACCGTATAGCAATCAGCCCCAGCATTTT. It specifies CASSLIPYSNQPQHF.

This chain connects TRBV6-6 to TRBJ2-6, with D unclear. Germline CDR1 reads MNHNY; CDR2 reads SVGAGI (reference sequence). The CDR3 runs 16 residues. Trimming left V 4 bases short and J 1 base short, with 11 bases between. The CDR3 protein is CASSSTRLSGANVLTF. The DNA for the CDR3 is TGTGCCAGCAGTTCCACGAGATTGTCTGGGGCCAACGTCCTGACTTTC.

The chain combines TRBV2 with TRBJ2-7; a possible D gene is TRBD2 (6 bases). Trimming removed 0 bases at V and 6 bases at J, with 9 bases between. CDR1 and CDR2 from the germline V gene are SNHLY and FYNNEI. The CDR3 spans 13 residues. This CDR3 is CASSEAWGVEQYF. CDR3 coding DNA: TGTGCCAGCAGTGAAGCATGGGGGGTCGAGCAGTACTTC.

The chain couples TRBV6-1 to TRBJ2-1; tentative D call: TRBD1 (5 bases). Germline CDR1 MNHNS, CDR2 SASEGT. Trimming took off 5 bases at V and 3 bases at J, with 14 bases between the two ends. This CDR3 comprises 15 residues. CDR3 amino acids: CASSPDRINYNEQFF. CDR3 DNA: TGTGCCAGCAGTCCTGACAGAATTAACTACAATGAGCAGTTCTTC.

The chain has TRBV15 and TRBJ2-1; the match to TRBD2 covers 8 bases. The trim removed 1 base at V and 7 bases at J, leaving 3 bases unmatched. The CDR3 runs 14 residues. Germline CDR1 is LNHNV and CDR2 is YYDKDF (reference sequence). CDR3 sequence reads: CATSRALAVNEQFF. In DNA form, the CDR3 reads TGTGCCACCAGCAGAGCACTAGCGGTTAATGAGCAGTTCTTC.

The CDR3 sequence: CASSLREGTGETQYF. CDR3 nucleotide sequence: TGTGCCAGCAGCTTAAGGGAGGGTACAGGGGAGACCCAGTACTTC. The chain uses TRBV7-6 and TRBJ2-5, with D possibly being TRBD2 (7 bases). This CDR3 spans 15 amino acids. The V gene lost 2 bases and the J gene lost 5 bases, with 15 bases spanning the gap. Germline CDR1 SGHVS, CDR2 FNYEAQ.

The chain links TRBV5-6 to TRBJ2-3, with 12 positions matching TRBD2. V was pared by 4 bases and J by 0 bases, with 15 bases of the junction left unmatched. The CDR3 has 20 amino acids. CDR1 is SGHDT and CDR2 is YYEEEE in the germline V gene. The CDR3 here is CASSHRLAGAGWTSTDTQYF. In DNA form, the CDR3 reads TGTGCCAGCAGCCACCGACTAGCGGGAGCCGGATGGACTAGCACAGATACGCAGTATTTT.

The chain is built from TRBV2 and TRBJ2-5; no clear D. There are 14 residues in the CDR3. Germline V CDR1 and CDR2: SNHLY, FYNNEI. The V and J ends lost 2 bases and 1 base respectively, with 8 bases between them. CDR3 sequence (DNA): TGTGCCAGCAGTGAATTAACTACCCAAGAGACCCAGTACTTC. Translation: CASSELTTQETQYF.

A few counts support this clonotype. The chain employs TRBV19 and TRBJ1-4; D not certain. With 6 bases removed from V and 5 bases from J, the gap between germline ends came to 16 bases. Germline CDR1 LNHDA, CDR2 SQIVND (reference sequence). The CDR3 consists of 15 residues. In DNA form, the CDR3 reads TGTGCCAGTAGCCAAGGACGGGAACCGAATGAAAAACTGTTTTTT. Translation: CASSQGREPNEKLFF.

Worth noting for this clonotype: The junction and the germline gene differ at one end; a read error may be behind it. The CDR3 region is CASSFLWIEQETQCF. The DNA for the CDR3 is TGTGCCAGCAGCTTTCTGTGGATAGAGCAAGAGACCCAGTGCTTC. The chain is built from TRBV7-3 and TRBJ2-5; D not certain. The CDR3 is made up of 15 amino acids. In germline, CDR1 is SGHTA, CDR2 FQGTGA.

This clonotype was observed at least ten times. The V and J genes are TRBV7-8 and TRBJ2-1, with TRBD2 matching 11 bases. Germline V gene data show CDR1 as SGHVS and CDR2 as FQNEAQ. The CDR3 sequence is 17 residues long. The V segment lost 4 bases and the J segment 4 bases; nucleotides outside the gene matches: 9. DNA for the CDR3: TGTGCCAGCAGCTCTCCGGAGGGACTAGCGGTTTACAATGAGCAGTTCTTC. The encoded protein is CASSSPEGLAVYNEQFF.

The chain joins TRBV12-3 or TRBV12-4 to TRBJ2-5, with 8 bases matching TRBD2. The V and J ends lost 6 bases and 4 bases, in that order; junction bases with no gene match: 4. The CDR3 loop spans 13 amino acids. The CDR3 loop is CASRERETETQYF. The CDR3 nucleotides read TGTGCCAGCAGGGAGCGGGAGACAGAGACCCAGTACTTC.

The chain uses TRBV24-1 and TRBJ2-3; D gene ambiguous. Germline lookup yields CDR1 KGHDR and CDR2 SFDVKD. The CDR3 is made up of 14 amino acids. V shed 3 bases and J shed 2 bases, with 8 bases lying between them. CDR3 sequence: CATSDPTNTDTQYF. The CDR3 DNA is TGTGCCACCAGTGATCCGACGAACACAGATACGCAGTATTTT.

The chain has TRBV20-1 and TRBJ2-5; tentatively, D is TRBD2 (5 bases). This CDR3 is 13 amino acids long. Germline CDR1 reads DFQATT; CDR2 reads SNEGSKA (reference sequence). The V end lost 6 bases, the J end lost 4 bases, and 15 bases lay between the germline ends. CDR3 loop: CSAPGGERETQYF. The CDR3, as DNA: TGCAGTGCCCCCGGTGGGGAGAGAGAGACCCAGTACTTC.

This sequence joins TRBV7-6 and TRBJ2-2, with D hard to call. Germline values: CDR1 SGHVS, CDR2 FNYEAQ. V lost 5 bases, J lost 6 bases, and 19 bases lay in between. CDR3 size: 16 residues. The CDR3 reads CASSLPPVTTAGELFF. In nucleotides, the CDR3 is TGTGCCAGCAGCCTGCCTCCGGTCACGACGGCCGGGGAGCTGTTTTTT.

The CDR3: CASSLAPGPRTDTQYF. DNA of the CDR3: TGTGCCAGCAGTTTAGCCCCGGGCCCTAGGACAGATACGCAGTATTTT. The chain combines TRBV12-3 or TRBV12-4 with TRBJ2-3; no definite D call. Trimming removed 0 bases at V and 3 bases at J, with 13 bases between. The CDR3 length is 16 residues.

This clonotype was picked up a small number of times. The CDR3 here is CAISEWPTSNQPQHF. CDR3 DNA sequence: TGTGCCATCAGTGAGTGGCCCACTAGCAATCAGCCCCAGCATTTT. The rearrangement joins TRBV10-3 to TRBJ1-5; D is undetermined. Germline loops: CDR1 ENHRY, CDR2 SYGVKD. The CDR3 has 15 residues. Trimming shortened V by 1 base and J by 0 bases, and 7 bases separated the two germline ends.

This clonotype was observed a few times. V gene TRBV6-2 or TRBV6-3 combines with J gene TRBJ2-7; TRBD2 matches 8 bases. With 6 bases clipped from V and 0 bases from J, the junction kept 7 bases outside the gene matches. The CDR3 spans 15 residues. The germline V gene encodes CDR1 MNHEY and CDR2 SVGEGT. CDR3 protein: CASSGGRRSSYEQYF. The CDR3 nucleotides are TGTGCCAGCAGCGGCGGGAGGCGAAGCTCCTACGAGCAGTACTTC.

This clonotype came up once. The chain has TRBV7-2 and TRBJ1-6; D ambiguous. The CDR3 consists of 15 residues. V was trimmed by 8 bases and J by 5 bases, leaving 16 bases between them. Per germline, CDR1 SGHTA and CDR2 FQGNSA. CDR3: CASSPRRQNNSPLHF. The CDR3 bases are TGTGCCAGCTCCCCCCGGCGACAAAATAATTCACCCCTCCACTTT.

The chain carries TRBV7-2 and TRBJ1-2; possibly TRBD1 for D (5 bases). This CDR3 contains 14 residues. Germline-derived CDR1 and CDR2 are SGHTA and FQGNSA. The V end lost 3 bases, the J end lost 7 bases, and 15 bases lay between the germline ends. As DNA, the CDR3 is TGTGCCAGCAGCTTTTACTATCAGGGATCTGGCTACACCTTC. It translates to CASSFYYQGSGYTF.

This clonotype appeared a single time. V gene TRBV19 combines with J gene TRBJ2-2; 9 nucleotides align to TRBD2. Looked up from germline, CDR1 is LNHDA and CDR2 is SQIVND (reference sequence). V was clipped by 7 bases and J by 4 bases; unmatched bases: 13. This CDR3 has 17 residues. CDR3 loop: CASTKLAGLAGTGELFF. As DNA, the CDR3 is TGTGCCAGTACGAAACTAGCGGGTCTGGCGGGCACCGGGGAGCTGTTTTTT.

This clonotype was counted only a few times. The V call is TRBV5-4, the J call TRBJ2-4; D uncertain. CDR3 length: 15 amino acids. CDR1 is SGHNT, CDR2 YYREEE, per germline (reference sequence). V gave up 6 bases and J gave up 0 bases, with 13 bases separating them. CDR3 sequence: CASMYDGRAKNIQYF. Here the CDR3 DNA reads TGTGCCAGCATGTACGATGGAAGAGCCAAAAACATTCAGTACTTC.

This chain connects TRBV4-1 to TRBJ1-2, with a tentative D call TRBD1 (6 bases). The CDR3 covers 14 residues. Trimming left V 6 bases short and J 7 bases short, with 18 bases between. Germline V gene lookup returns CDR1 MGHRA and CDR2 YSYEKL. The CDR3 sequence is CASRIMGGKGGYTF. The DNA for the CDR3 is TGCGCCAGCAGAATAATGGGGGGCAAAGGTGGCTACACCTTC.

The genes are TRBV7-6 and TRBJ2-3; D not resolved. The CDR3 covers 14 residues. Per germline, CDR1 SGHVS and CDR2 FNYEAQ. V was pared by 10 bases and J by 0 bases, with 14 bases between. CDR3 loop: CATTKMTSTDTQYF. The CDR3 DNA sequence: TGTGCCACTACGAAGATGACTAGCACAGATACGCAGTATTTT.